These 27 T cell receptor beta chains originate from one sample sequenced in a study of blood T cell repertoires in COVID-19. Libraries were prepared by immunoSEQ multiplex PCR; TCRdb keeps only in-frame clonotypes and omits some of them. The data contain about 300,000 clones, around four fifths of them singletons. Sequencing was done on a sample of peripheral blood. All receptors derive from a woman aged 45-65 years who had recovered from COVID-19.

The gene calls are TRBV5-8 and TRBJ1-3, with D unresolved. The CDR3 loop spans 19 amino acids. CDR1 and CDR2 from the germline V gene are SGHTS and YDEGEE. V was shortened by 2 bases and J by 0 bases, with 21 bases between the two germline ends. The CDR3 here is CASSFSGSGTIFSGNTIYF. For the CDR3, the DNA is TGTGCCAGCAGCTTCTCGGGGTCGGGCACCATTTTCTCTGGAAACACCATATATTTT.

This chain links TRBV5-4 with TRBJ2-3; possibly TRBD2 for D (5 bases). The germline V gene encodes CDR1 SGHNT and CDR2 YYREEE (reference sequence). The V end lost 4 bases, the J end lost 4 bases, and 10 bases lay between the germline ends. This CDR3 is 13 amino acids long. The CDR3 here is CASSVLDSDTQYF. CDR3 in DNA: TGTGCCAGCAGCGTACTGGACTCAGATACGCAGTATTTT.

The chain combines TRBV6-5 with TRBJ1-5, with TRBD1 matching over 9 bases. Trimming removed 6 bases from V and 4 bases from J; junction bases left unmatched: 7. This CDR3 has 15 residues. Germline values: CDR1 MNHEY, CDR2 SVGAGI. For the CDR3, the DNA is TGTGCCAGCAGGGGGGGACAGGGACGGAATCAGCCCCAGCATTTT. Translating gives CASRGGQGRNQPQHF.

This rearrangement joins TRBV24-1 to TRBJ2-1; D is uncertain. CDR3 length: 16 residues. Germline CDR1 reads KGHDR; CDR2 reads SFDVKD. Trimming shortened V by 5 bases and J by 0 bases, and 13 bases separated the two germline ends. CDR3 bases: TGTGCCACCAGTGGCGGATACCAGCGCTCCTACAATGAGCAGTTCTTC. Amino acid sequence: CATSGGYQRSYNEQFF.

The V and J genes are TRBV7-3 and TRBJ2-1; 8 bases map to TRBD2. V lost 2 bases and J lost 3; bases outside the gene matches: 3. Germline CDR1 SGHTA, CDR2 FQGTGA. The CDR3 has 15 amino acids. Here the CDR3 reads CASSLYGGDYNEQFF. The CDR3 coding sequence is TGTGCCAGCAGCTTATACGGGGGGGACTACAATGAGCAGTTCTTC.

The chain couples TRBV5-1 to TRBJ2-3; the match to TRBD2 covers 12 bases. V lost 3 bases to trimming and J lost 0 bases; unmatched junction nucleotides: 2. This CDR3 has 16 residues. In germline, CDR1 is SGHRS, CDR2 YFSETQ. The CDR3 reads CASSSGLAGSTDTQYF. For the CDR3, the DNA is TGCGCCAGCAGCTCAGGACTAGCGGGGAGCACAGATACGCAGTATTTT.

This sequence joins TRBV5-1 and TRBJ2-1, with a weak D call TRBD2 (5 bases). The CDR3 extends over 14 amino acids. CDR1 is SGHRS, CDR2 YFSETQ, per germline. Trimming removed 1 base at V and 9 bases at J, with 14 bases between. This chain's CDR3 is CASSLSDNRGEQFF. The DNA for the CDR3 is TGCGCCAGCAGCTTGTCAGATAATCGGGGTGAGCAGTTCTTC.

The chain couples TRBV11-2 to TRBJ2-3; D is possibly TRBD2 (6 bases). The CDR3 is made up of 18 amino acids. Trimming stripped 0 bases from V and 2 bases from J, with 18 bases between. CDR1 and CDR2 (germline): SGHAT, FQNNGV. The CDR3, as DNA: TGTGCCAGCAGCTTAGATGGAATCGGTGCGGGGTCCACAGATACGCAGTATTTT. Translation: CASSLDGIGAGSTDTQYF.

This clone has a count of ten or more. The CDR3 DNA follows: TGTGCCAGTAACGCCCTTGCAGGGAGGGAGCAGTACTTC. This translates into CASNALAGREQYF. The J gene is TRBJ2-7, the V gene TRBV19; TRBD2 is a possible D gene (6 bases). This CDR3 comprises 13 residues. The germline gives CDR1 LNHDA, CDR2 SQIVND (reference sequence). Trimming shortened V by 7 bases and J by 7 bases, and 17 bases separated the two germline ends.

This clone was observed a few times. The chain links TRBV15 to TRBJ1-1; D unclear. The CDR3 spans 15 residues. Trimming cost V 1 base and J 4 bases, with 13 bases left between them. Per germline, CDR1 LNHNV and CDR2 YYDKDF (reference sequence). This CDR3 reads CATSRAPTLRTEAFF. For the CDR3, the DNA is TGTGCCACCAGCAGAGCCCCAACTCTACGCACTGAAGCTTTCTTT.

The chain employs TRBV14 and TRBJ1-1; TRBD1 is a possible D gene (5 bases). There are 13 residues in the CDR3. Germline CDR1 is SGHDN and CDR2 is FVKESK. Trimming shortened V by 5 bases and J by 1 base, and 8 bases separated the two germline ends. The CDR3 loop reads CASSSDRNTEAFF. The CDR3 region has the DNA TGTGCCAGCAGCTCAGACAGGAACACTGAAGCTTTCTTT.

This chain connects TRBV9 to TRBJ2-7; tentatively, D is TRBD2 (5 bases). CDR3 size: 16 residues. Deletions cut 0 bases from V and 4 bases from J, with 17 bases between. Germline lookup yields CDR1 SGDLS and CDR2 YYNGEE. CDR3 residues: CASSVGGYSEIYEQYF. For the CDR3, the DNA is TGTGCCAGCAGCGTAGGCGGGTACTCAGAGATATACGAGCAGTACTTC.

The chain recombines TRBV19 with TRBJ1-1; weak D call: TRBD1 (5 bases). The CDR3 has 15 residues. From germline, CDR1 is LNHDA and CDR2 SQIVND (reference sequence). Trimming cost V 7 bases and J 2 bases, with 17 bases left between them. The CDR3 loop reads CASTVAQTVNTEAFF. CDR3 in DNA: TGTGCCAGTACCGTGGCCCAGACAGTTAACACTGAAGCTTTCTTT.

This chain joins TRBV13 and TRBJ2-7; 9 nucleotides align to TRBD2. CDR3 length: 16 residues. CDR1 is PRHDT and CDR2 is FYEKMQ in the germline V gene (reference sequence). V dropped 3 bases and J dropped 0; count of bases not matched to a gene: 6. The CDR3 coding sequence is TGTGCCAGCAGCTTCGGTATGCGGGGGGGCTCCTACGAGCAGTACTTC. Amino acid sequence: CASSFGMRGGSYEQYF.

The V gene is TRBV19, the J gene TRBJ2-3, with a possible D match to TRBD1 (5 bases). Germline CDR1 is LNHDA and CDR2 is SQIVND (reference sequence). The CDR3 is made up of 17 amino acids. V shed 3 bases and J shed 1 base, with 17 bases lying between them. CDR3 nucleotide sequence: TGTGCCAGTAGTATTTTGACGCAGGGCGGAGGCACAGATACGCAGTATTTT. Translating it yields CASSILTQGGGTDTQYF.

This clone was counted only a few times. The chain carries TRBV4-1 and TRBJ1-1, with D maybe TRBD1 (6 bases). Germline assignment: CDR1 MGHRA and CDR2 YSYEKL. CDR3 length: 15 residues. V was clipped by 4 bases and J by 4 bases, with 16 bases between them. The CDR3 spells CASSPNWGGVTEAFF. The CDR3 DNA reads as TGCGCCAGCAGCCCTAACTGGGGGGGCGTCACTGAAGCTTTCTTT.

The chain recombines TRBV5-4 with TRBJ1-1; possibly TRBD1 for D (5 bases). CDR1 is SGHNT, CDR2 YYREEE, per germline (reference sequence). V was cut by 0 bases and J by 10 bases, with 16 bases left in between. This CDR3 contains 14 residues. In DNA form, the CDR3 reads TGTGCCAGCAGCTTGGTTGGCAGGGCGGAGGGAGCTTTCTTT. Amino acid sequence: CASSLVGRAEGAFF.

In this sample, this clone turned up once. This chain joins TRBV28 and TRBJ1-1, with a weak D call TRBD1 (6 bases). The CDR3 consists of 12 residues. V was clipped by 10 bases and J by 1 base, with 10 bases between them. Germline CDR1 and CDR2: MDHEN and SYDVKM. CDR3 bases: TGTGCCATCGAGGACAGGAACACTGAAGCTTTCTTT. This encodes CAIEDRNTEAFF.

V is TRBV24-1 and J is TRBJ2-7; D is unclear. The CDR3 sequence is 13 residues long. V lost 2 bases and J 9 bases, leaving 13 bases between the germline ends. The V gene's germline CDR1 is KGHDR and CDR2 SFDVKD. The DNA for the CDR3 is TGTGCCACCAGTGATTCGGCATCTAGAGTGCAGTACTTC. As protein: CATSDSASRVQYF.

The chain carries TRBV28 and TRBJ2-2, with D maybe TRBD1 (5 bases). CDR3 length: 13 residues. V lost 11 bases, J lost 2 bases, and 12 bases lay in between. The germline V gene encodes CDR1 MDHEN and CDR2 SYDVKM. CDR3 nucleotides: TGTGCCGGCGACAGACTCAACACCGGGGAGCTGTTTTTT. Protein product: CAGDRLNTGELFF. Looking up the rest from reference TRBV28 and TRBJ2-2 gives the full variable domain: DVKVTQSSRYLVKRTGEKVFLECVQDMDHENMFWYRQDPGLGLRLIYFSYDVKMKEKGDIPEGYSVSREKKERFSLILESASTNQTSMYLCAGDRLNTGELFFGEGSRLTVL.

This chain joins TRBV30 and TRBJ1-5; TRBD1 matches 10 bases. The CDR3 sequence is 14 residues long. Trimming cost V 4 bases and J 4 bases; bases outside gene matches: 4. CDR1 and CDR2 from the germline V gene are GTSNPN and SVGIG (reference sequence). This CDR3 is CAWKGTGVNQPQHF. Written as DNA, the CDR3 is TGTGCCTGGAAAGGGACAGGGGTTAATCAGCCCCAGCATTTT.

The chain recombines TRBV5-1 with TRBJ1-2, with no clear D. This CDR3 region has 15 residues. Germline V lookup: CDR1 SGHRS, CDR2 YFSETQ. Trimming took off 0 bases at V and 0 bases at J, with 9 bases between the two ends. CDR3 DNA sequence: TGCGCCAGCAGCTTGGATACAGTTCCTAACTATGGCTACACCTTC. Residues: CASSLDTVPNYGYTF.

This sequence joins TRBV6-5 and TRBJ1-5; 7 bases map to TRBD1. The length of the CDR3 is 15 residues. Trimming removed 0 bases from V and 4 bases from J; junction bases left unmatched: 3. The germline gives CDR1 MNHEY, CDR2 SVGAGI. The CDR3 loop reads CASSYSPTGNQPQHF. In DNA form, the CDR3 reads TGTGCCAGCAGTTACTCTCCGACAGGGAATCAGCCCCAGCATTTT.

The J gene is TRBJ1-2, the V gene TRBV7-9; D ambiguous. The V gene's germline CDR1 is SEHNR and CDR2 FQNEAQ (reference sequence). The CDR3 totals 14 residues. The ends were cut back, 0 bases at V and 2 bases at J, with 7 bases in the middle. The chain's CDR3 is CASSLAQRNYGYTF. CDR3 DNA sequence: TGTGCCAGCAGCTTAGCACAGCGGAACTATGGCTACACCTTC.

V gene TRBV7-2 combines with J gene TRBJ2-3, with D perhaps TRBD1 (6 bases). CDR3 length: 15 amino acids. V dropped 5 bases and J dropped 5 bases, with 17 bases sitting between them. Germline V gene sequence: CDR1 SGHTA, CDR2 FQGNSA. The CDR3 bases are TGTGCCAGCAGCCCGAGGGCAGGGGCGGGAGATACGCAGTATTTT. It is translated as CASSPRAGAGDTQYF.

The V call is TRBV10-1, the J call TRBJ2-3, with 8 bases that match TRBD2. This CDR3 spans 16 amino acids. Germline CDR1 is WNHNN and CDR2 is SYGVQD (reference sequence). V dropped 10 bases and J dropped 0; count of bases not matched to a gene: 12. In nucleotides, the CDR3 is TGCGCCACCTACATTTTAGCGGGGACTAGCACAGATACGCAGTATTTT. Translation: CATYILAGTSTDTQYF.

The CDR3 protein is CASRAGTGIGNTIYF. CDR3 nucleotides: TGTGCCAGCAGGGCTGGGACAGGGATTGGAAACACCATATATTTT. The chain links TRBV2 to TRBJ1-3; TRBD1 matches 9 bases. The J segment lost 3 bases and the V segment lost 6 bases, leaving 6 bases of the junction unmatched. Germline V gene lookup returns CDR1 SNHLY and CDR2 FYNNEI. This CDR3 spans 15 amino acids.